A selection of T cell receptor beta chains follows, all from one sample in a study of molecular identifiers for immune sequencing clone quantification. TCRdb re-derived calls from the PCR reads in MiXCR, one entry per CDR3 protein. The sample lists 80,000 to 100,000 distinct CDR3 sequences, approximately 24% occurring once. Input material: naive CD8+ T cells from blood, with Jurkat cell RNA spiked in. The receptors originated from a human donor in good health. Some libraries in this study had Jurkat cell RNA spiked in. The conserved cysteine and the conserved F or W are not part of the CDR3 here. The order of the fields is D gene, J gene, clone size, V gene, CDR3 protein. The D gene is left open where the match is weak. Some rows mark clone size as missing; the rest say once, few, many or name a class of expanded clone.

TRBD2	TRBJ2-3	few	TRBV12-3/TRBV12-4	ASSLGAGGPFTDTQY
.	TRBJ1-2	.	TRBV30	AWSLTAGDGYT
.	TRBJ1-2	many	TRBV29-1	SVEGPGNYGGYT
.	TRBJ2-5	many	TRBV12-3/TRBV12-4	ASTSGAYQETQY
.	TRBJ1-2	few	TRBV7-9	ASSSGLGGGYT
.	TRBJ2-7	many	TRBV7-9	ASSPPILDEQY
.	TRBJ1-4	many	TRBV20-1	SARVERATTLNEKLF
.	TRBJ2-7	many	TRBV5-1	ASSLEWVEQY
TRBD1	TRBJ2-7	many	TRBV30	AWGRQGYEQY
.	TRBJ2-7	.	TRBV20-1	SAESGLESYEQY
TRBD1	TRBJ2-3	few	TRBV30	AWSDRGLDTQY
.	TRBJ1-1	few	TRBV20-1	SARDAGVAQLMNTEAF
.	TRBJ2-7	many	TRBV5-6	ASSLGRFSYEQY
TRBD2	TRBJ2-7	.	TRBV18	ASSPQAGGNYEQY